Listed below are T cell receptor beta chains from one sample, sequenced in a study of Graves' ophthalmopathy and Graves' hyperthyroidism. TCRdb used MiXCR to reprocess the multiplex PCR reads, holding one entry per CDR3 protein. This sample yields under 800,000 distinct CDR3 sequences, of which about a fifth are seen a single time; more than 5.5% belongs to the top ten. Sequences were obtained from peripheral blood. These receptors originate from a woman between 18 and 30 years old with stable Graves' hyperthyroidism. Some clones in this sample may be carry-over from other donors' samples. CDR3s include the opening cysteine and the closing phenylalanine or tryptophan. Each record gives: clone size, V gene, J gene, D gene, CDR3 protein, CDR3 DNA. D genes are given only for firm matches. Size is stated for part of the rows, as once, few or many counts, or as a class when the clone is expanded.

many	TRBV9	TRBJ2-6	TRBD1	CASRGGQGALGANVLTF	TGTGCCAGCAGGGGTGGACAGGGGGCGCTGGGGGCCAACGTCCTGACTTTC
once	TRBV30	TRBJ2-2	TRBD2	CAWTSGIPNTGELFF	TGTGCCTGGACTAGCGGGATCCCAAACACCGGGGAGCTGTTTTTT
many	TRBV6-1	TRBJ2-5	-	CASSDGRTFQETQYF	TGTGCCAGCAGTGACGGCCGGACATTCCAAGAGACCCAGTACTTC
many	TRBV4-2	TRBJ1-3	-	CASSQGIGNTIYF	TGTGCCAGCAGCCAAGGGATTGGAAACACCATATATTTT
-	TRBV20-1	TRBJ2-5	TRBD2	CSARVGGAGETQYF	TGCAGTGCCAGAGTCGGGGGGGCCGGAGAGACCCAGTACTTC
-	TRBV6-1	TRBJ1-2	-	CASSLGRGNGYTF	TGTGCCAGCAGCCTCGGACGGGGTAATGGCTACACCTTC
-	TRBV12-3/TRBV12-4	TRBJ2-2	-	CASGYLNTGELFF	TGTGCCAGCGGCTACTTGAACACCGGGGAGCTGTTTTTT
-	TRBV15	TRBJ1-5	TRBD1	CATRQGSYSNQPQHF	TGTGCCACCCGACAGGGATCCTATAGCAATCAGCCCCAGCATTTT
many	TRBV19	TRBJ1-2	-	CASSIDPRARGGYTF	TGTGCCAGTAGTATAGATCCCAGGGCGCGCGGGGGCTACACCTTC
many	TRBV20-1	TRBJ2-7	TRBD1	CSAWTGNGPYEQYF	TGCAGTGCGTGGACAGGGAACGGACCCTACGAGCAGTACTTC
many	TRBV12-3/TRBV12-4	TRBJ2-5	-	CASSLGRPGGQETQYF	TGTGCCAGCAGTTTAGGGCGGCCCGGCGGACAAGAGACCCAGTACTTC
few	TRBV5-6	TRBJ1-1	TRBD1	CASGTGDTEAFF	TGTGCCAGCGGGACAGGGGACACTGAAGCTTTCTTT
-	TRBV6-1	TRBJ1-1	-	CASSEASTGLLGTEAFF	TGTGCCAGCAGTGAAGCGTCCACAGGGCTCCTGGGCACTGAAGCTTTCTTT
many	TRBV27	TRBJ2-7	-	CASSLSWAENSYEQYF	TGTGCCAGCAGTTTATCTTGGGCAGAGAACTCCTACGAGCAGTACTTC
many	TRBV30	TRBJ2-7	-	CAWRNDRHGYEQYF	TGTGCCTGGAGGAATGACAGACATGGCTACGAGCAGTACTTC
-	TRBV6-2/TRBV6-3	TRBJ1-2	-	CASSDRGGGFYGYTF	TGTGCCAGCAGCGATAGGGGAGGAGGATTCTATGGCTACACCTTC
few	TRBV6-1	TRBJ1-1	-	CASKLEPGPNTEAFF	TGTGCCAGCAAACTAGAGCCAGGACCGAACACTGAAGCTTTCTTT
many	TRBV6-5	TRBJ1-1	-	CASSYLRVVNTEAFF	TGTGCCAGCAGTTACTTGCGGGTGGTGAACACTGAAGCTTTCTTT
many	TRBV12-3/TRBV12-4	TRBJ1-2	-	CASSPQRILGYTF	TGTGCCAGCAGTCCACAGAGAATACTTGGCTACACCTTC
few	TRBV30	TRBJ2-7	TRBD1	CAWRFRLTGNEQYF	TGTGCCTGGAGATTCAGATTGACAGGGAACGAGCAGTACTTC
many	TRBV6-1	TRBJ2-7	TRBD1	CASRRTGSDEQYF	TGTGCCAGCAGGAGGACAGGGAGTGACGAGCAGTACTTC
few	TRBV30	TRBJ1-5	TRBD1	CAWKPDRGSVQPQHF	TGTGCCTGGAAACCGGACAGGGGGTCTGTCCAGCCCCAGCATTTT
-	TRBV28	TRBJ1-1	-	CASSLGGRMNTEAFF	TGTGCCAGCAGTTTGGGAGGGAGAATGAACACTGAAGCTTTCTTT
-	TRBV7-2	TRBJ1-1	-	CASSFRGASEAFF	TGTGCCAGCAGCTTCCGGGGGGCCTCTGAAGCTTTCTTT
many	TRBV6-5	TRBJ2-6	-	CASSYQGAPGANVLTF	TGTGCCAGCAGTTACCAGGGCGCCCCTGGGGCCAACGTCCTGACTTTC
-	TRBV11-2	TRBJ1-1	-	CASSLRGDTDTEAFF	TGTGCCAGCAGCTTAAGGGGGGACACAGACACTGAAGCTTTCTTT
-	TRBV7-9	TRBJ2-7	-	CASSLFGVEQYF	TGTGCCAGCAGCTTATTTGGGGTGGAGCAGTACTTC
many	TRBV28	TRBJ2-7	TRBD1	CASRGTAYEQYF	TGTGCCAGCAGGGGGACAGCCTACGAGCAGTACTTC
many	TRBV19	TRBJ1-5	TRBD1	CASSLMTGGNQPQHF	TGTGCCAGTAGCTTGATGACAGGGGGCAATCAGCCCCAGCATTTT
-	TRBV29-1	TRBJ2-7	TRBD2	CSVEGGLAGVYEQYF	TGCAGCGTTGAAGGAGGGCTAGCGGGAGTCTACGAGCAGTACTTC
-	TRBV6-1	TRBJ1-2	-	CASSHPGDYGYTF	TGTGCCAGCAGTCATCCAGGGGACTATGGCTACACCTTC
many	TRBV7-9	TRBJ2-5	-	CASSKIAAGETQYF	TGTGCCAGCAGCAAGATAGCGGCTGGAGAGACCCAGTACTTC
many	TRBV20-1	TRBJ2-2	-	CSARVLGTQAGELFF	TGCAGTGCTAGAGTCTTGGGGACACAAGCGGGGGAGCTGTTTTTT
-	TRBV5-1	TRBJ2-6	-	CASSGSWGAHSGANVLTF	TGCGCCAGCAGCGGATCTTGGGGGGCCCACTCTGGGGCCAACGTCCTGACTTTC
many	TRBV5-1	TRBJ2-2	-	CASSSTVRMPGELFF	TGCGCCAGCAGCTCGACAGTCCGTATGCCCGGGGAGCTGTTTTTT
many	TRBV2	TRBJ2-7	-	CASTQRVKYF	TGTGCCAGCACGCAGAGGGTGAAGTACTTC
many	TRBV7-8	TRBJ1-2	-	CASSPRRWGNYGYTF	TGTGCCAGCAGCCCCCGGCGATGGGGGAACTATGGCTACACCTTC
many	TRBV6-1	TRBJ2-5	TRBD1	CASSGGQGVWETQYF	TGTGCCAGCAGTGGGGGACAGGGGGTCTGGGAGACCCAGTACTTC
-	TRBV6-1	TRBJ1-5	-	CASSEKRGADQPQHF	TGTGCCAGCAGTGAAAAACGGGGGGCGGATCAGCCCCAGCATTTT
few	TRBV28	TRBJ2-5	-	CASSFLRTTQETQYF	TGTGCCAGCAGTTTCCTGCGGACTACTCAAGAGACCCAGTACTTC